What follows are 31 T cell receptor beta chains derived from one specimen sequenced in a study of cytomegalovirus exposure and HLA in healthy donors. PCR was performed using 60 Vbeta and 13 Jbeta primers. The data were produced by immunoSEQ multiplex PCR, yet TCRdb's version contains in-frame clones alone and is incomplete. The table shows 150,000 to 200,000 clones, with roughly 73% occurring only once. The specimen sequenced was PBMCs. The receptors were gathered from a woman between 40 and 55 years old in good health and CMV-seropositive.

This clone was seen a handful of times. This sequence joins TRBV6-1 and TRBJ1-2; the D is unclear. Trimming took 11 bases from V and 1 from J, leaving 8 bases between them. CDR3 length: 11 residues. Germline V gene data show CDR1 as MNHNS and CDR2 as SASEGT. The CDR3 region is CAEANNYGYTF. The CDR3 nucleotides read TGTGCCGAGGCGAATAACTATGGCTACACCTTC.

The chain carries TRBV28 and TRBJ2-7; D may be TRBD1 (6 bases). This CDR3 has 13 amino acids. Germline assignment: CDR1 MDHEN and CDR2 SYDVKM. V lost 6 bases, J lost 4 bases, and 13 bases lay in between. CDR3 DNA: TGTGCCAGCAGCACCGGACAGATATACGAGCAGTACTTC. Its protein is CASSTGQIYEQYF. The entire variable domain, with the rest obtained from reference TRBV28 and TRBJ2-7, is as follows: DVKVTQSSRYLVKRTGEKVFLECVQDMDHENMFWYRQDPGLGLRLIYFSYDVKMKEKGDIPEGYSVSREKKERFSLILESASTNQTSMYLCASSTGQIYEQYFGPGTRLTVT.

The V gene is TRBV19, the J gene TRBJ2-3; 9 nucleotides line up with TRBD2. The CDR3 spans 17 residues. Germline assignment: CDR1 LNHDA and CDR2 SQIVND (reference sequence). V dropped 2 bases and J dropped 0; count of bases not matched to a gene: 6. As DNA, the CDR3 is TGTGCCAGTAGTATAATAAGCGGGAGGATTAGCACAGATACGCAGTATTTT. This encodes CASSIISGRISTDTQYF.

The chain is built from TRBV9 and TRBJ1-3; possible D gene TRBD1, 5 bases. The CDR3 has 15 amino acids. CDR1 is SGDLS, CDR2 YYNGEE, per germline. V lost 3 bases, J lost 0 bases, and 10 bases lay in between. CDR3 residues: CASSGGGFSGNTIYF. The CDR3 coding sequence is TGTGCCAGCAGCGGGGGGGGTTTCTCTGGAAACACCATATATTTT.

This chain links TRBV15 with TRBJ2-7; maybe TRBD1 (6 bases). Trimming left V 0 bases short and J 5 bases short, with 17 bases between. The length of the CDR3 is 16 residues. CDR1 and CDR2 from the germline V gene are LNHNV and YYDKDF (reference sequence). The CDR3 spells CATSRDRVRGQDEQYF. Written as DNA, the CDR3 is TGTGCCACCAGCAGAGATCGGGTCAGGGGTCAGGACGAGCAGTACTTC.

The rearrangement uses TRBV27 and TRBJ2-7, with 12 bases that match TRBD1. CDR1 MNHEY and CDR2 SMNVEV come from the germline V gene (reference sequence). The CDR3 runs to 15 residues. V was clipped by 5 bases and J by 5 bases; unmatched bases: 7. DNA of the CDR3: TGTGCCAGCAGTATCCAAGGGACAGGGGGCGACGAGCAGTACTTC. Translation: CASSIQGTGGDEQYF.

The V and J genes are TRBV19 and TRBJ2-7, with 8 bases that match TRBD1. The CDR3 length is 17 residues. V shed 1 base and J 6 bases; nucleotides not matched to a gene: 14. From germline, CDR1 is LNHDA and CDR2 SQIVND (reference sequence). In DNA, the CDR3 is TGTGCCAGTAGTATAGGCCCAAGGACAGGGAACTGGGCCGAGCAGTACTTC. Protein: CASSIGPRTGNWAEQYF.

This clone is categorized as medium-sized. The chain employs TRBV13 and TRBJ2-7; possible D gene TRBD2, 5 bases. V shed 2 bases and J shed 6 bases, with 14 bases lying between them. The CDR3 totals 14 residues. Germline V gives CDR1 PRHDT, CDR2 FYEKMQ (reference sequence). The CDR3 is CASSLWTPNSEQYF. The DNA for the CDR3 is TGTGCCAGCAGCTTATGGACTCCCAATTCCGAGCAGTACTTC.

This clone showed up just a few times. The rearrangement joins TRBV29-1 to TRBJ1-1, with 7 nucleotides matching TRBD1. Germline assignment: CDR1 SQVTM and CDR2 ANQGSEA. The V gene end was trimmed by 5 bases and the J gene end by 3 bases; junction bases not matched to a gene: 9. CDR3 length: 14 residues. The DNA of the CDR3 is TGCAGCGTTTCCGTGGGACAGACTTACACTGAAGCTTTCTTT. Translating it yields CSVSVGQTYTEAFF.

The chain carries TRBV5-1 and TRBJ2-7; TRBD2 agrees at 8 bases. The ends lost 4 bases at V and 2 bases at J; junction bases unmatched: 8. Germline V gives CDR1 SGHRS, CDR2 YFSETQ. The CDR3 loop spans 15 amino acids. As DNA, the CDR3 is TGCGCCAGCAGCACGGGGGGGGGCTGGGCCTACGAGCAGTACTTC. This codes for CASSTGGGWAYEQYF.

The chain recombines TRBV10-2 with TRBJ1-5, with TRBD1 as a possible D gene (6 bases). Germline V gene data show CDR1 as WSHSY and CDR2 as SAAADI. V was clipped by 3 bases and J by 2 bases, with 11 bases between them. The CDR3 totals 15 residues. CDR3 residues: CASSERGGRNQPQHF. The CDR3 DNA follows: TGCGCCAGCAGTGAACGAGGGGGTCGCAATCAGCCCCAGCATTTT.

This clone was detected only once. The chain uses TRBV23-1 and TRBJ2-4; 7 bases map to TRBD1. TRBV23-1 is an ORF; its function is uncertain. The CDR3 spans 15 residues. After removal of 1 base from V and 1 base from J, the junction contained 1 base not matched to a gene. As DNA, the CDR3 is TGCGCCAGCAGTCAATTACAGGGGGCCAAAAACATTCAGTACTTC. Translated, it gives CASSQLQGAKNIQYF.

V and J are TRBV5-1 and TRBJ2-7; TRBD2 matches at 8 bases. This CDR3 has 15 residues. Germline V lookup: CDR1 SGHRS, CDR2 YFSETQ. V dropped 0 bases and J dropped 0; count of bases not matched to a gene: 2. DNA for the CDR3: TGCGCCAGCAGCTTGGACGGGGGGGTCTCCTACGAGCAGTACTTC. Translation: CASSLDGGVSYEQYF.

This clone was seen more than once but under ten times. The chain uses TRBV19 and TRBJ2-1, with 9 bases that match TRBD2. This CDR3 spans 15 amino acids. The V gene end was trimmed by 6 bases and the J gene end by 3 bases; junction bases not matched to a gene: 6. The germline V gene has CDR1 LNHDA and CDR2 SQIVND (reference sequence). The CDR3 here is CASRESGRHYNEQFF. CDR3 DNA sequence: TGTGCCAGTAGAGAAAGCGGGAGGCACTACAATGAGCAGTTCTTC.

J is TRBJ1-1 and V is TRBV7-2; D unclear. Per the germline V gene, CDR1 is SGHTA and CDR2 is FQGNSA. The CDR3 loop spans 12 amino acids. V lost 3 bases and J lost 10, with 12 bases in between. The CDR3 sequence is CASSFFRSVAFF. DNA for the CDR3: TGTGCCAGCAGCTTTTTCCGGAGTGTAGCTTTCTTT.

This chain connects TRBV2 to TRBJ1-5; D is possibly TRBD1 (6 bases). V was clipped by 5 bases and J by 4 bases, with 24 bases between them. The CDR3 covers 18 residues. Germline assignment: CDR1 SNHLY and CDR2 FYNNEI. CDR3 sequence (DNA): TGTGCCAGCAGTTCCTACCGGGGGGGCACGGGCACTAATCAGCCCCAGCATTTT. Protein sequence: CASSSYRGGTGTNQPQHF.

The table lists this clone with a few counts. This CDR3 reads CASSLGGTGHLRGEQFF. CDR3 DNA: TGTGCCAGCAGCTTAGGGGGGACAGGACACCTACGGGGTGAGCAGTTCTTC. This chain links TRBV11-2 with TRBJ2-1; 8 bases line up with TRBD1. Germline V gene data show CDR1 as SGHAT and CDR2 as FQNNGV. Trimming cost V 1 base and J 9 bases; bases outside gene matches: 14. CDR3 size: 17 residues. Based on the CDR3 plus reference TRBV11-2 and TRBJ2-1, the full variable domain is EAGVAQSPRYKIIEKRQSVAFWCNPISGHATLYWYQQILGQGPKLLIQFQNNGVVDDSQLPKDRFSAERLKGVDSTLKIQPAKLEDSAVYLCASSLGGTGHLRGEQFFGPGTRLTVL.

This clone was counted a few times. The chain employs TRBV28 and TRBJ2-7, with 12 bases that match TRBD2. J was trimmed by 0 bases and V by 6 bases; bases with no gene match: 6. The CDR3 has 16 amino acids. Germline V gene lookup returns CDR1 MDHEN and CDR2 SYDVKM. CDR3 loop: CASRGTSGSSSYEQYF. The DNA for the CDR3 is TGTGCCAGCAGGGGGACTAGCGGGTCTTCCTCCTACGAGCAGTACTTC.

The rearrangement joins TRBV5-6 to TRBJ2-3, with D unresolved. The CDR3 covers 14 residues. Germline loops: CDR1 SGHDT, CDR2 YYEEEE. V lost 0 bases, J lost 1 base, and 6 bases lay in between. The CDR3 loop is CASSLELRTDTQYF. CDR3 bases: TGTGCCAGCAGCTTGGAGCTACGCACAGATACGCAGTATTTT.

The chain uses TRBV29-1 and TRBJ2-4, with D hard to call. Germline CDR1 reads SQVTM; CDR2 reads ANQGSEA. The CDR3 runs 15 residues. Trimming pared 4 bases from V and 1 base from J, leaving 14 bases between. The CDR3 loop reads CSVASSAGAKNIQYF. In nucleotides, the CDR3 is TGCAGCGTTGCTTCGAGCGCCGGGGCCAAAAACATTCAGTACTTC.

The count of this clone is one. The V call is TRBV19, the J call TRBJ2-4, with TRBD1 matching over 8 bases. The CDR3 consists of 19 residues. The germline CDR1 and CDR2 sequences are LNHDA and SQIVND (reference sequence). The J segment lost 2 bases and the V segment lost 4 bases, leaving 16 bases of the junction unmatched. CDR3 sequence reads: CASSSASDRVLVTKNIQYF. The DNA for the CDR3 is TGTGCCAGTAGTAGCGCCTCGGACAGGGTGCTTGTGACCAAAAACATTCAGTACTTC. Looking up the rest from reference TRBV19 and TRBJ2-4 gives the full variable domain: DGGITQSPKYLFRKEGQNVTLSCEQNLNHDAMYWYRQDPGQGLRLIYYSQIVNDFQKGDIAEGYSVSREKKESFPLTVTSAQKNPTAFYLCASSSASDRVLVTKNIQYFGAGTRLSVL.

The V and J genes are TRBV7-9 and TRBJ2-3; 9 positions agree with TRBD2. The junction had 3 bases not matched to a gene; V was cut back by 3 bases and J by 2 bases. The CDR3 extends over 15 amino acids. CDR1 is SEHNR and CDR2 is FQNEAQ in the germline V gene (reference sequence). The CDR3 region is CASSLASGNTDTQYF. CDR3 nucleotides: TGTGCCAGCAGCTTGGCTAGCGGGAACACAGATACGCAGTATTTT.

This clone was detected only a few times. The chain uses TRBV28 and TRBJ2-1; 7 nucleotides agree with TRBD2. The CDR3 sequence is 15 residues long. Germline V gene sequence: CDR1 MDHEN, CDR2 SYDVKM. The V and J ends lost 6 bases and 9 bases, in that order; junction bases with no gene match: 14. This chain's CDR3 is CASRPSGGSRSEQFF. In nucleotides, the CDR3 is TGTGCCAGCAGACCCAGTGGCGGGAGTAGGAGTGAGCAGTTCTTC.

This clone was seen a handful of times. The CDR3 spells CASSPWVEEPYEQYF. DNA for the CDR3: TGTGCCAGCAGCCCATGGGTAGAGGAGCCCTACGAGCAGTACTTC. This sequence joins TRBV7-9 and TRBJ2-7, with unresolved D. Trimming removed 5 bases at V and 2 bases at J, with 16 bases between. Germline V gene sequence: CDR1 SEHNR, CDR2 FQNEAQ (reference sequence). CDR3 length: 15 residues.

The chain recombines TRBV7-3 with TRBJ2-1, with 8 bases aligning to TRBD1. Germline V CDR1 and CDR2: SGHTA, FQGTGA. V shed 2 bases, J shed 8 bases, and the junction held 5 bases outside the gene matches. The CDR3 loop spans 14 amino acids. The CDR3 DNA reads TGTGCCAGCAGCTTATCACAGGGGGATGATGAGCAGTTCTTC. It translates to CASSLSQGDDEQFF.

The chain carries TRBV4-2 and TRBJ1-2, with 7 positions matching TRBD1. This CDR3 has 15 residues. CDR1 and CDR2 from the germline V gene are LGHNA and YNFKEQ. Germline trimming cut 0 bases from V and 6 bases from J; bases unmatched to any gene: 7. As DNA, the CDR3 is TGTGCCAGCAGCCAAGAAAAAGGGCAGGGGGATGGCTACACCTTC. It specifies CASSQEKGQGDGYTF.

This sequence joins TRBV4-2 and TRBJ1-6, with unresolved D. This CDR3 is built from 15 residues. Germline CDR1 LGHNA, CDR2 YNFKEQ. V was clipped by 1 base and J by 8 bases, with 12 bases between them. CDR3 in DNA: TGTGCCAGCAGCCAAGGCGGGAATGGGGATTCACCCCTCCACTTT. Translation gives CASSQGGNGDSPLHF.

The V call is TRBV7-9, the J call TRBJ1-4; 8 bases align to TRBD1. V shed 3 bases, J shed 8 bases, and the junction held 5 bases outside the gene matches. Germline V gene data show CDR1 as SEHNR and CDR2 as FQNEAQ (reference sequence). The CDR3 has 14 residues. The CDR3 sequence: CASSFGQGGEKLFF. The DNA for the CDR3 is TGTGCCAGCAGCTTCGGACAGGGAGGCGAAAAACTGTTTTTT.

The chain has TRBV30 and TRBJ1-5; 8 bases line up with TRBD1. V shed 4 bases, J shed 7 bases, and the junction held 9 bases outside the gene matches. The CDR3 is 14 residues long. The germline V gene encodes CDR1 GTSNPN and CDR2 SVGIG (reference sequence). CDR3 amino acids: CAWNLDRGGQPQHF. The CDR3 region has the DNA TGTGCCTGGAACCTCGACAGGGGTGGCCAGCCCCAGCATTTT.

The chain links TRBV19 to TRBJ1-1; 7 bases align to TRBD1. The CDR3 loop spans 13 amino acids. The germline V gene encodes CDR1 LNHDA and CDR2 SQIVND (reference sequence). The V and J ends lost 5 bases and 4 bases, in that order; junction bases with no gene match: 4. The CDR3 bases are TGTGCCAGTAGTTCGGCAGGGGGCACTGAAGCTTTCTTT. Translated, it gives CASSSAGGTEAFF.

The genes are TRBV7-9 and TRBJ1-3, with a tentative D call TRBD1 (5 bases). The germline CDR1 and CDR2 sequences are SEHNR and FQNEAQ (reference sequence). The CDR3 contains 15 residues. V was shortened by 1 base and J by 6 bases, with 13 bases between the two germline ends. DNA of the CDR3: TGTGCCAGCAGCTTAGAGACAGCCGCTCTAAACACCATATATTTT. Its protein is CASSLETAALNTIYF.